The clone carrying this T cell receptor beta chain was picked up many times. No antigen is known for it. The CDR3 totals 16 residues. V shed 4 bases, J shed 4 bases, and the junction held 7 bases outside the gene matches. From germline, CDR1 is SGHRS and CDR2 YFSETQ. The sample is drawn from a study of response to subunit inactivated influenza vaccine. Points from the study as a whole: It was suggested by the authors that few new T cells are recruited by each seasonal influenza vaccination.

TCRdb analysed the RT-PCR reads with MiXCR anew, one entry per CDR3 protein. The repertoire has about 650,000 distinct CDR3 sequences, around 15% of them found once; the top ten carry roughly 7.2%. The source material was PBMCs from blood, sampled 14 to 15 days before vaccination. The chain is built from TRBV5-1 and TRBJ2-3; 12 bases align to TRBD2. The receptor's source is a man in his forties or fifties who received an inactivated influenza vaccine. The CDR3, as DNA: TGCGCCAGCAGCCGCGGACTAGCGGGGTTAGCAGATACGCAGTATTTT. Translated: CASSRGLAGLADTQYF.